This TCR beta chain was sequenced during a study of OX40 agonist ivuxolimab in advanced cancers. Across the whole study: A history of anti-PD-1, anti-PD-L1 or anti-CTLA-4 therapy was acceptable, and 40% had some. There were three patients with partial responses, one having hepatocellular carcinoma and two cutaneous melanoma. General observations from the study: Expanded peripheral T-cell antigen specificity went undetermined.

Exclusion of a patient followed from autoimmune disease history or systemic immunosuppression. V lost 2 bases, J lost 4 bases, and 11 bases lay in between. Germline V CDR1 and CDR2: SGHTA, FQGTGA. The length of the CDR3 is 14 residues. Points on this clone: Its antigen is still unknown.

Produced via immunoSEQ multiplex PCR; TCRdb's table is partial and in-frame only. The table records about 99,000 clones, 95% to 96% of them present only once. The starting material was CD4+ or CD8+ T cells sorted from blood, obtained in a trial of the OX40 agonist ivuxolimab. This receptor was taken from an adult with an advanced solid tumor such as melanoma, head and neck, liver or kidney cancer. The chain combines TRBV7-3 with TRBJ1-1, with D unclear. This CDR3 is CASSLLAAGTEAFF. The CDR3 DNA reads TGTGCCAGCAGCTTATTGGCAGCAGGCACTGAAGCTTTCTTT.